This is a list of T cell receptor beta chains from one sample in a study of T cells in Graves' hyperthyroidism and ophthalmopathy. A single record per CDR3 protein comes from TCRdb applying MiXCR to the multiplex PCR reads. The repertoire consists of hundreds of thousands of distinct CDR3 sequences, with about 12% occurring once and the leading ten covering over 8.5%. The sample taken for sequencing was blood. The receptor source for this set is a woman aged 18-29 years with Graves' hyperthyroidism. Both conserved end residues are part of each CDR3. D genes are given only for firm matches. Clone size is given for some rows only: seen once, a few or many times, or a class if the clone is expanded.

len	j_gene	v_gene	abundance	d_gene	CDR3aa	CDR3nt
15	TRBJ2-1	TRBV28	NA	NA	CASSSRTDFYNEQFF	TGTGCCAGCAGTTCCAGGACTGATTTTTACAATGAGCAGTTCTTC
15	TRBJ2-3	TRBV18	many	TRBD2	CASSNLAGEADTQYF	TGTGCCAGCTCCAATCTAGCGGGGGAAGCAGATACGCAGTATTTT
16	TRBJ2-7	TRBV5-1	many	NA	CASSLGDTSSQYEQYF	TGCGCCAGCAGCTTGGGGGATACTAGCAGCCAGTACGAGCAGTACTTC
15	TRBJ2-2	TRBV19	NA	NA	CASSPGSLNTGELFF	TGTGCCAGTAGCCCTGGTTCTTTGAACACCGGGGAGCTGTTTTTT
13	TRBJ2-7	TRBV24-1	NA	NA	CATSDGSKYEQYF	TGTGCCACCAGTGATGGGTCTAAGTACGAGCAGTACTTC
14	TRBJ2-2	TRBV2	many	NA	CASRRDGNTGELFF	TGTGCCAGCAGGCGGGACGGAAACACCGGGGAGCTGTTTTTT
14	TRBJ1-2	TRBV6-1	NA	NA	CASSEFIPNYGYTF	TGTGCCAGCAGTGAATTTATTCCGAACTATGGCTACACCTTC
14	TRBJ2-3	TRBV3-1	many	NA	CASSHPNRADTQYF	TGTGCCAGCAGCCACCCCAACAGGGCAGATACGCAGTATTTT
14	TRBJ2-7	TRBV28	many	NA	CASKWGHGWYEQYF	TGTGCCAGCAAGTGGGGGCACGGTTGGTACGAGCAGTACTTC
14	TRBJ2-3	TRBV20-1	few	TRBD2	CSAKAGEGTDTQYF	TGCAGTGCAAAGGCGGGAGAGGGCACAGATACGCAGTATTTT
17	TRBJ2-7	TRBV4-2	many	NA	CASSQDQEKAGYYEQYF	TGTGCCAGCAGCCAAGATCAGGAAAAAGCGGGTTATTACGAGCAGTACTTC
17	TRBJ1-5	TRBV12-3/TRBV12-4	many	TRBD1	CASSWGTGNYSNQPQHF	TGTGCCAGCAGTTGGGGGACAGGGAATTATAGCAATCAGCCCCAGCATTTT
13	TRBJ1-5	TRBV6-6	many	NA	CASSYSMSRPQHF	TGTGCCAGCAGTTACTCGATGTCTCGACCCCAGCATTTT
16	TRBJ2-5	TRBV6-1	many	NA	CASSERPGITSETQYF	TGTGCCAGCAGTGAACGGCCAGGGATAACCTCGGAGACCCAGTACTTC
18	TRBJ1-2	TRBV11-1	many	NA	CASSLGPRWAEANYGYTF	TGTGCCAGCAGCTTAGGCCCTAGGTGGGCAGAAGCTAACTATGGCTACACCTTC
13	TRBJ1-2	TRBV4-2	many	NA	CASSQEKGDGYTF	TGTGCCAGCAGCCAAGAGAAGGGGGACGGCTACACCTTC
15	TRBJ2-5	TRBV7-2	many	TRBD2	CASSSPTSGKETQYF	TGTGCCAGCAGCTCCCCGACTAGCGGCAAAGAGACCCAGTACTTC
15	TRBJ2-7	TRBV28	many	NA	CASSPPGDNPYEQYF	TGTGCCAGCAGTCCGCCCGGGGACAACCCCTACGAGCAGTACTTC
13	TRBJ2-5	TRBV7-2	NA	NA	CASSFERTETQDF	TGTGCCAGCAGCTTTGAGCGCACAGAGACCCAGGACTTC
12	TRBJ2-1	TRBV29-1	many	NA	CSVARPVNEQFF	TGCAGCGTTGCCAGACCGGTGAATGAGCAGTTCTTC
17	TRBJ2-1	TRBV7-9	many	TRBD2	CASSPQTSGRDYNEQFF	TGTGCCAGCAGCCCCCAGACTAGCGGGAGGGATTACAATGAGCAGTTCTTC
12	TRBJ1-1	TRBV2	many	NA	CASRLRDSEAFF	TGTGCCAGCAGACTCCGGGATTCAGAAGCTTTCTTT
18	TRBJ2-5	TRBV3-1	many	TRBD2	CASSHRNTLQAGRETQYF	TGTGCCAGCAGCCATCGTAACACCTTACAAGCGGGAAGGGAGACCCAGTACTTC
17	TRBJ1-1	TRBV15	many	TRBD1	CATSSKAQGAPNTEAFF	TGTGCCACCAGCTCAAAAGCGCAGGGGGCTCCGAACACTGAAGCTTTCTTT
15	TRBJ2-1	TRBV20-1	many	TRBD2	CSARVLAGGHNEQFF	TGCAGTGCTAGAGTCCTAGCGGGGGGGCACAATGAGCAGTTCTTC
12	TRBJ2-3	TRBV6-2/TRBV6-3	many	NA	CASSLTADTQYF	TGTGCCAGCTCCCTCACCGCCGATACGCAGTATTTT
15	TRBJ2-1	TRBV19	NA	NA	CASSMDESSYNEQFF	TGTGCCAGTAGTATGGACGAAAGCTCCTACAATGAGCAGTTCTTC
16	TRBJ2-3	TRBV3-1	many	TRBD2	CASSQSGLAGSDTQYF	TGTGCCAGCAGCCAATCCGGACTAGCGGGATCAGATACGCAGTATTTT
13	TRBJ2-2	TRBV24-1	NA	NA	CATSDLVRGELFF	TGTGCCACCAGTGATCTGGTGAGGGGGGAGCTGTTTTTT
13	TRBJ1-6	TRBV28	many	TRBD1	CASSWTGNSPLHF	TGTGCCAGCAGTTGGACAGGGAATTCACCCCTCCACTTT
16	TRBJ2-2	TRBV11-3	many	NA	CASSLVGGMFPGELFF	TGTGCCAGCAGCTTAGTCGGAGGGATGTTCCCCGGGGAGCTGTTTTTT
18	TRBJ2-2	TRBV5-4	NA	TRBD2	CASSSPGSRGRGTGELFF	TGTGCCAGCAGCTCCCCAGGGAGTCGCGGGAGGGGCACCGGGGAGCTGTTTTTT
14	TRBJ2-7	TRBV20-1	NA	NA	CSASRGLLSYEQYF	TGCAGTGCTTCCCGTGGACTCCTTTCCTACGAGCAGTACTTC
18	TRBJ1-3	TRBV10-3	NA	TRBD1	CAISLTGGSEASGNTIYF	TGTGCCATCAGTCTGACAGGGGGTTCTGAGGCGTCTGGAAACACCATATATTTT
15	TRBJ2-2	TRBV4-1	few	NA	CASSQDNGYTGELFF	TGCGCCAGCAGCCAAGACAACGGTTACACCGGGGAGCTGTTTTTT
15	TRBJ2-5	TRBV28	many	NA	CASSPLTHGTGTQYF	TGTGCCAGCAGTCCCCTGACCCACGGAACTGGGACCCAGTACTTC
15	TRBJ1-1	TRBV19	NA	NA	CASTPGRGGSTEAFF	TGTGCCAGTACACCCGGGAGGGGTGGAAGCACTGAAGCTTTCTTT
15	TRBJ1-1	TRBV6-1	few	NA	CASSPRPGPRTEALF	TGTGCCAGCAGTCCCCGACCAGGGCCCCGCACTGAAGCTCTCTTT
14	TRBJ2-7	TRBV29-1	many	NA	CSVESDKTPNEQYF	TGCAGCGTTGAGTCAGACAAAACTCCTAACGAGCAGTACTTC
13	TRBJ2-7	TRBV27	NA	NA	CASSLFGTYEQYF	TGTGCCAGCAGTTTATTCGGGACCTACGAGCAGTACTTC
15	TRBJ1-2	TRBV14	many	TRBD1	CASSQESGQAYGYTF	TGTGCCAGCAGCCAAGAATCGGGACAGGCCTATGGCTACACCTTC
14	TRBJ1-1	TRBV12-3/TRBV12-4	many	NA	CASSPRGLNTEAFF	TGTGCCAGCAGTCCCAGGGGATTGAACACTGAAGCTTTCTTT
16	TRBJ2-2	TRBV6-2/TRBV6-3	many	NA	CASEHAEGVVTGELFF	TGTGCCAGTGAACACGCCGAGGGGGTGGTCACCGGGGAGCTGTTTTTT
16	TRBJ2-3	TRBV28	many	NA	CASSSRQGRGTDTQYF	TGTGCCAGCAGTAGTAGACAGGGGAGGGGGACAGATACGCAGTATTTT
14	TRBJ2-7	TRBV28	NA	TRBD1	CASRDRGVYYEQYF	TGTGCCAGCAGGGACAGGGGGGTTTACTACGAGCAGTACTTC
16	TRBJ2-2	TRBV27	few	NA	CASSLIWGGGTGELFF	TGTGCCAGCAGTTTAATCTGGGGGGGCGGCACCGGGGAGCTGTTTTTT
14	TRBJ1-5	TRBV2	many	TRBD1	CASSPGQGIQPQHF	TGTGCCAGCAGTCCGGGACAGGGGATTCAGCCCCAGCATTTT
16	TRBJ2-5	TRBV20-1	many	TRBD1	CSANSVRTGHQETQYF	TGCAGTGCTAACAGCGTTAGGACAGGGCACCAAGAGACCCAGTACTTC
13	TRBJ1-6	TRBV12-3/TRBV12-4	once	NA	CASSAGRNSPLHF	TGTGCCAGCAGCGCAGGGCGGAATTCACCCCTCCACTTT
16	TRBJ2-1	TRBV4-3	NA	NA	CASSQKGSGSNNEQFF	TGCGCCAGCAGCCAAAAGGGGTCAGGCTCTAACAATGAGCAGTTCTTC
14	TRBJ2-2	TRBV4-2	few	NA	CASSQEITVGELFF	TGTGCCAGCAGCCAAGAGATTACCGTCGGGGAGCTGTTTTTT
14	TRBJ2-1	TRBV10-3	many	TRBD2	CAISPGTSVDEQFF	TGTGCCATCAGCCCCGGGACTAGCGTCGATGAGCAGTTCTTC
13	TRBJ2-7	TRBV7-8	many	NA	CASSLVGGAEQYF	TGTGCCAGCAGCTTAGTGGGGGGAGCCGAGCAGTACTTC
14	TRBJ1-1	TRBV20-1	few	NA	CSARARDTNTEAFF	TGCAGTGCTAGAGCCCGGGACACCAACACTGAAGCTTTCTTT
14	TRBJ1-1	TRBV10-3	many	NA	CAIGHTRGSTEAFF	TGTGCCATCGGGCATACCCGGGGGAGCACTGAAGCTTTCTTT
11	TRBJ2-1	TRBV6-2/TRBV6-3	many	NA	CASTNSGQQFF	TGTGCCAGCACCAACTCGGGCCAGCAGTTCTTC
15	TRBJ1-6	TRBV30	many	NA	CAWNSASSYNSPLHF	TGTGCCTGGAATTCAGCGAGCTCCTATAATTCACCCCTCCACTTT
14	TRBJ2-7	TRBV7-9	NA	NA	CASSLEASSYEQYF	TGTGCCAGCAGCTTAGAGGCCAGCTCCTACGAGCAGTACTTC
13	TRBJ2-5	TRBV6-1	many	NA	CASSELQQETQYF	TGTGCCAGCAGTGAACTACAGCAAGAGACCCAGTACTTC